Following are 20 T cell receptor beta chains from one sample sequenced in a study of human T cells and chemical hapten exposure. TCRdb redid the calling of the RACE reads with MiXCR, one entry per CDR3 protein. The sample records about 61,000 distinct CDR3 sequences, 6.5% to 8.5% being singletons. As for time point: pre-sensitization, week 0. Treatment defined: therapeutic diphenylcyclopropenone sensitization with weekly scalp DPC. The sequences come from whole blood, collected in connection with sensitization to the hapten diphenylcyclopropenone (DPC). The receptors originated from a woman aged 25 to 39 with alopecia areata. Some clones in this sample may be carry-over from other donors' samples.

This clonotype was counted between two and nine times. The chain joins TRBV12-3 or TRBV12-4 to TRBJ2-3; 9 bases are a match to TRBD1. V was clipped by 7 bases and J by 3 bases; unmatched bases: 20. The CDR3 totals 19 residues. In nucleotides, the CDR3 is TGTGCCAGCACCCCCCCCGCCGGGACAGGGATAGGTAGGACAGATACGCAGTATTTT. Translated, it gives CASTPPAGTGIGRTDTQYF.

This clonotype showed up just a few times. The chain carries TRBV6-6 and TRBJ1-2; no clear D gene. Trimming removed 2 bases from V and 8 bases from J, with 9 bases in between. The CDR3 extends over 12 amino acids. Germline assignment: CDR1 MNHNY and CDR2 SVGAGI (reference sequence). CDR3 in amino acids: CASSYTALGYTF. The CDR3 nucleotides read TGTGCCAGCAGTTACACTGCGTTGGGCTACACCTTC.

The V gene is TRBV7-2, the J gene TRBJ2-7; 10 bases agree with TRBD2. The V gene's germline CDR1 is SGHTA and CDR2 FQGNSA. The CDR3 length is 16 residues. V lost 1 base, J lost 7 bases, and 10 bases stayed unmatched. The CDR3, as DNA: TGTGCCAGCAGCTTAGTCTGGCTAGCGGGGGAAACAGAGCAGTACTTC. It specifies CASSLVWLAGETEQYF.

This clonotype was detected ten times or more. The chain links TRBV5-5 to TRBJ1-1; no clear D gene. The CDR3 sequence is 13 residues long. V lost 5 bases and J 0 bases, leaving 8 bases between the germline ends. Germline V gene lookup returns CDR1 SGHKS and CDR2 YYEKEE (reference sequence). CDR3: CASRVDLNTEAFF. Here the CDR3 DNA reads TGTGCCAGCAGGGTCGACCTGAACACTGAAGCTTTCTTT.

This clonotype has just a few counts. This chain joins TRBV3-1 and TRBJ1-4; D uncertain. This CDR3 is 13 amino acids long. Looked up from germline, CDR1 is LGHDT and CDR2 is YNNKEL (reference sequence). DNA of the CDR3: TGTGCTGTGGGATCTGCAACTAATGAAAAACTGTTTTTT. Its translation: CAVGSATNEKLFF.

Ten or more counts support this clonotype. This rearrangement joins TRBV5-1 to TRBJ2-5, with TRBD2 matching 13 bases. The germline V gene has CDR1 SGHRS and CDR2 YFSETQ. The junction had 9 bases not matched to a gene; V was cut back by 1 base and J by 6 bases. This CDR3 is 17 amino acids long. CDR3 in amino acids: CASSLLQGLAGSKTQYF. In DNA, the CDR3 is TGCGCCAGCAGCTTGCTGCAGGGACTAGCGGGGAGTAAGACCCAGTACTTC.

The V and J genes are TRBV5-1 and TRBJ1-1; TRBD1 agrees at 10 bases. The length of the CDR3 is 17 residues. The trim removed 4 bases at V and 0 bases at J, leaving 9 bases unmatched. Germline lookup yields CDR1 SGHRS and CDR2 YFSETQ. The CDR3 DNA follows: TGCGCCAGCAGCGTCCGGGACAGGGGTCCCATGAACACTGAAGCTTTCTTT. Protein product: CASSVRDRGPMNTEAFF. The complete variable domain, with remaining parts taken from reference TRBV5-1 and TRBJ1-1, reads KAGVTQTPRYLIKTRGQQVTLSCSPISGHRSVSWYQQTPGQGLQFLFEYFSETQRNKGNFPGRFSGRQFSNSRSEMNVSTLELGDSALYLCASSVRDRGPMNTEAFFGQGTRLTVV.

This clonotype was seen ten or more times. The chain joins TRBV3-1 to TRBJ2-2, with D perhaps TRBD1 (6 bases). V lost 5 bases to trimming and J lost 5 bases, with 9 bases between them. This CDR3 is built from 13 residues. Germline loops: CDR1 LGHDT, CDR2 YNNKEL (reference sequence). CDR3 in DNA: TGTGCCAGCAGCTACAGGGATACCGGGGAGCTGTTTTTT. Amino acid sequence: CASSYRDTGELFF.

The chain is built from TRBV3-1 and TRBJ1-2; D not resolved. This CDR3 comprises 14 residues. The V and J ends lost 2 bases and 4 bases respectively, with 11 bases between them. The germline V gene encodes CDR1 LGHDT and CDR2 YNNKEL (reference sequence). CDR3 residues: CASSQMEKGYGYTF. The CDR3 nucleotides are TGTGCCAGCAGCCAAATGGAGAAAGGCTATGGCTACACCTTC.

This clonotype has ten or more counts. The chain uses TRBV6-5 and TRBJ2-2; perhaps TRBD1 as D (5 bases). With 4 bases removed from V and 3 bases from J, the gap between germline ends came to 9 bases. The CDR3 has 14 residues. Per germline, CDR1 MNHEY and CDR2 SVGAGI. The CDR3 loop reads CASSSAGYTGELFF. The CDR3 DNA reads TGTGCCAGCAGTTCCGCAGGGTACACCGGGGAGCTGTTTTTT.

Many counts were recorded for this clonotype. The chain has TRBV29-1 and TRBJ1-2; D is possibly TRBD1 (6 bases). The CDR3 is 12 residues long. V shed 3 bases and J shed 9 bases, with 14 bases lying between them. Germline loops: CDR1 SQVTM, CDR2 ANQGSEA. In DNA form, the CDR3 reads TGCAGCGTTGATTCTCACAGGGACAGCTACACCTTC. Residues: CSVDSHRDSYTF.

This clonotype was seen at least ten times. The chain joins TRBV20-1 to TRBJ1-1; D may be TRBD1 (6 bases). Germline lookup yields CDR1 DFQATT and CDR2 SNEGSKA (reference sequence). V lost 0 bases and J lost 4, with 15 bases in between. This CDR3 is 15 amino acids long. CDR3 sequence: CSARDWGAYGTEAFF. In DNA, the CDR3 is TGCAGTGCTAGAGATTGGGGGGCGTATGGCACTGAAGCTTTCTTT.

CDR3 DNA sequence: TGTGCCAGCAGCGCACGACAGGGACAAGAGACCCAGTACTTC. Translated, it gives CASSARQGQETQYF. J is TRBJ2-5 and V is TRBV11-3; 7 positions agree with TRBD1. Germline V gene data show CDR1 as SGHNT and CDR2 as YENEEA. V trimming: 5 bases; J trimming: 2 bases; junction bases outside the gene matches: 5. The CDR3 contains 14 residues.

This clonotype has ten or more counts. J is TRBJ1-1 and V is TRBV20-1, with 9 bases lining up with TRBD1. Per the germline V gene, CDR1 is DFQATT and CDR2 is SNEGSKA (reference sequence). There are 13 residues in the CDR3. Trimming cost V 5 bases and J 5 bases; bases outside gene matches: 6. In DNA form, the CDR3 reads TGCAGTGCTGCCGGACAGGGGAAAACTGAAGCTTTCTTT. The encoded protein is CSAAGQGKTEAFF.

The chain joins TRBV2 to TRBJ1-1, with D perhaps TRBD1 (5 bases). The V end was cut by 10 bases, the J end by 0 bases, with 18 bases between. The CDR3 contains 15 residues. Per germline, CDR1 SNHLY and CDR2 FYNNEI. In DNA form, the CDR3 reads TGTGCCACCAAAACCGACGGGGCTATGAACACTGAAGCTTTCTTT. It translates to CATKTDGAMNTEAFF.

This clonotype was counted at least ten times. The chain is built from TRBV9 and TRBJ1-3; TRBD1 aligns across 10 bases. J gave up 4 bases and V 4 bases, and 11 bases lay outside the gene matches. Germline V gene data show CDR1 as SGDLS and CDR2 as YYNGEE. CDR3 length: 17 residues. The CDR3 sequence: CASSFQADRGYGNTIYF. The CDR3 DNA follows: TGTGCCAGCAGCTTCCAGGCGGACAGGGGGTACGGAAACACCATATATTTT.

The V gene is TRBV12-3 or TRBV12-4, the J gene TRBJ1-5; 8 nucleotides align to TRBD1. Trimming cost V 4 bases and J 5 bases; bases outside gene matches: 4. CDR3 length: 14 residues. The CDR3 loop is CASSSDRGDQPQHF. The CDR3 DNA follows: TGTGCCAGCAGTTCCGACAGGGGCGATCAGCCCCAGCATTTT.

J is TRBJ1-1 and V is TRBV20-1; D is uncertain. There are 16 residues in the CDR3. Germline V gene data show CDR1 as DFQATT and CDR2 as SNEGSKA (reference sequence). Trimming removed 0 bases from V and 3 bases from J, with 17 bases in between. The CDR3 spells CSARDYRREAYTEAFF. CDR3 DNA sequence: TGCAGTGCTAGAGATTATCGGAGGGAAGCTTACACTGAAGCTTTCTTT.

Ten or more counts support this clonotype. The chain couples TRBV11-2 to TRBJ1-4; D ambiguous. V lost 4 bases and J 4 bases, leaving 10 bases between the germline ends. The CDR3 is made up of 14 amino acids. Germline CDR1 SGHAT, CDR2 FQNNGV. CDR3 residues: CASSSNLYNEKLFF. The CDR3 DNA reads TGTGCCAGCAGCTCTAACCTGTATAATGAAAAACTGTTTTTT. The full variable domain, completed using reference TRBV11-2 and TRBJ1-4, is EAGVAQSPRYKIIEKRQSVAFWCNPISGHATLYWYQQILGQGPKLLIQFQNNGVVDDSQLPKDRFSAERLKGVDSTLKIQPAKLEDSAVYLCASSSNLYNEKLFFGSGTQLSVL.

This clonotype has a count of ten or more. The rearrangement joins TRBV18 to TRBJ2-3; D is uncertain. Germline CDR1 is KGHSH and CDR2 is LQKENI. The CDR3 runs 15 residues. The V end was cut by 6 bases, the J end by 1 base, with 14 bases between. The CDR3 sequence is CASSPGRMGTDTQYF. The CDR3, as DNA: TGTGCCAGCTCTCCCGGACGTATGGGCACAGATACGCAGTATTTT. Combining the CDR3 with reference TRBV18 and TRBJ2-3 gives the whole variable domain NAGVMQNPRHLVRRRGQEARLRCSPMKGHSHVYWYRQLPEEGLKFMVYLQKENIIDESGMPKERFSAEFPKEGPSILRIQQVVRGDSAAYFCASSPGRMGTDTQYFGPGTRLTVL.